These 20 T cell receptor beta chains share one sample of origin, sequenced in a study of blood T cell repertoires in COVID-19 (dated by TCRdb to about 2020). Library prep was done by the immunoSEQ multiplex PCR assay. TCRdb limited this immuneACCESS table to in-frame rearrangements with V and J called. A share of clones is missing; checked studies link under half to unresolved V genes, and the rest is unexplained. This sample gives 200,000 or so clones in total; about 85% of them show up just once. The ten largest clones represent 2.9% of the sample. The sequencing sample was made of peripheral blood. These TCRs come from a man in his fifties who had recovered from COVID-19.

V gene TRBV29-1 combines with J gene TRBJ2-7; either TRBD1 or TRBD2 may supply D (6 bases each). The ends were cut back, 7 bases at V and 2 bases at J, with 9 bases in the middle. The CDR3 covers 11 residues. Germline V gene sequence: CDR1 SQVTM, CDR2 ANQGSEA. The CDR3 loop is CSGGDTYEQYF. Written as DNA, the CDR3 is TGCAGCGGGGGGGACACCTACGAGCAGTACTTC.

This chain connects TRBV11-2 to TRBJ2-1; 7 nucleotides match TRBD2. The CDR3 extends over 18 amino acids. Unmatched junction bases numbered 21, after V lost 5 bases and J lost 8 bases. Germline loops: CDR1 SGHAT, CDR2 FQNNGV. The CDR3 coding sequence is TGTGCCAGCAGCCCCCACGGGAGGAAATTATCCCAATCGTATGAGCAGTTCTTC. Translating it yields CASSPHGRKLSQSYEQFF.

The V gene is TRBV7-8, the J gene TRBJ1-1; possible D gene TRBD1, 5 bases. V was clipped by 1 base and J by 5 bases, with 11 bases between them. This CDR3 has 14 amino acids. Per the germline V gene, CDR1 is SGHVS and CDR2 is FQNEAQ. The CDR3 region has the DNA TGTGCCAGCAGCTTAGTTCAACAGGATACTGAAGCTTTCTTT. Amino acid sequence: CASSLVQQDTEAFF.

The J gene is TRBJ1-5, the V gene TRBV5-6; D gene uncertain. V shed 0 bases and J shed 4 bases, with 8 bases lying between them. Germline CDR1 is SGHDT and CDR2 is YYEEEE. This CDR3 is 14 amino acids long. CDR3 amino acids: CASSLASGNQPQHF. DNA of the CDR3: TGTGCCAGCAGCTTGGCCTCGGGGAATCAGCCCCAGCATTTT.

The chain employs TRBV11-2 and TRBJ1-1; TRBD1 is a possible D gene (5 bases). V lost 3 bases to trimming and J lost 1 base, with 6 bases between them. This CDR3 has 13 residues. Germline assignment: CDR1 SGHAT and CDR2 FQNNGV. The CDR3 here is CASSLGGNTEAFF. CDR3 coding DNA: TGTGCCAGCAGCTTGGGGGGGAACACTGAAGCTTTCTTT.

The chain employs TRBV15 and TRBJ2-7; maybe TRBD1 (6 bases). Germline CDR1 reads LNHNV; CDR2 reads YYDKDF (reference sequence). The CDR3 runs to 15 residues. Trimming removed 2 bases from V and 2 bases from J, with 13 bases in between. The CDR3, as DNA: TGTGCCACCAGCAGACTACAGGGCTATGCCTACGAGCAGTACTTC. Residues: CATSRLQGYAYEQYF.

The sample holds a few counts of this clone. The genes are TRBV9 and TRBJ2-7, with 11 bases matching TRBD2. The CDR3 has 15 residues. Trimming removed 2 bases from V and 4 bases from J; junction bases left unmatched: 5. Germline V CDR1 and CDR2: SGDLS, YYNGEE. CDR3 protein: CASSVTSGSQYEQYF. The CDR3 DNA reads TGTGCCAGCAGCGTTACTAGCGGGAGTCAGTACGAGCAGTACTTC. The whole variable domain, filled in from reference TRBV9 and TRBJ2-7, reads DSGVTQTPKHLITATGQRVTLRCSPRSGDLSVYWYQQSLDQGLQFLIQYYNGEERAKGNILERFSAQQFPDLHSELNLSSLELGDSALYFCASSVTSGSQYEQYFGPGTRLTVT.

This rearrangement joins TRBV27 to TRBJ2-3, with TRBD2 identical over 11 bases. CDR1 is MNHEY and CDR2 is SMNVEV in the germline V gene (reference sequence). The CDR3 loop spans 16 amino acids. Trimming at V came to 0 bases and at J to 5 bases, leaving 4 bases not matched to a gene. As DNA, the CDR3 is TGTGCCAGCAGTTTATCCCTAGCGGGAGGTGGAGATACGCAGTATTTT. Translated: CASSLSLAGGGDTQYF.

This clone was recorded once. The CDR3 region has the DNA TGTGCCTGGAGTGGTGGAGGCGAGCAGTACTTC. This encodes CAWSGGGEQYF. The chain carries TRBV30 and TRBJ2-7; perhaps TRBD2 as D (5 bases). CDR3 size: 11 residues. Trimming pared 1 base from V and 6 bases from J, leaving 7 bases between. Per the germline V gene, CDR1 is GTSNPN and CDR2 is SVGIG (reference sequence).

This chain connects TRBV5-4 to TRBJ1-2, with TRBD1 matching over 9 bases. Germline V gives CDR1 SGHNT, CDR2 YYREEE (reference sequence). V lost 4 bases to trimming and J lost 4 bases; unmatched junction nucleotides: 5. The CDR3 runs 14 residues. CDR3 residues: CASSPPDRGYGYTF. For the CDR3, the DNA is TGTGCCAGCAGCCCACCGGACAGGGGCTATGGCTACACCTTC.

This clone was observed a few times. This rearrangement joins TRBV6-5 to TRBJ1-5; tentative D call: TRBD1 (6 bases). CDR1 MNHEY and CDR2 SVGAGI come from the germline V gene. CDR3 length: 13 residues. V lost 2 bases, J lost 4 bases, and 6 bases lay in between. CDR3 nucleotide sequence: TGTGCCAGCAGTTACCAGGGGAATCAGCCCCAGCATTTT. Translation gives CASSYQGNQPQHF.

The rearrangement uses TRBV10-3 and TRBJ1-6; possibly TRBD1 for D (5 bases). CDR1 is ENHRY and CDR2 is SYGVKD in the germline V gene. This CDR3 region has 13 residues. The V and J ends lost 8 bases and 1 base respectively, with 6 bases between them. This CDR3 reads CAIGGSYNSPLHF. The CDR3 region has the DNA TGTGCCATCGGGGGGTCCTATAATTCACCCCTCCACTTT.

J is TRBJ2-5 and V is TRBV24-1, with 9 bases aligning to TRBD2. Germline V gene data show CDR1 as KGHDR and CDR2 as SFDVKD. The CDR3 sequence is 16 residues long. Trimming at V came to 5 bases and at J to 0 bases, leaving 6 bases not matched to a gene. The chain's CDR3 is CATSGSGLANQETQYF. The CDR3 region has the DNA TGTGCCACCAGTGGTTCGGGACTAGCAAACCAAGAGACCCAGTACTTC.

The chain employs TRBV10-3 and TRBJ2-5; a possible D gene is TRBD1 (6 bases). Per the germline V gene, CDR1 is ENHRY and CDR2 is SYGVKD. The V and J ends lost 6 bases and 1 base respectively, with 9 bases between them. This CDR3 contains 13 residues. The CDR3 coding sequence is TGTGCCATCAGGGGGACAAGCCAAGAGACCCAGTACTTC. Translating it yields CAIRGTSQETQYF.

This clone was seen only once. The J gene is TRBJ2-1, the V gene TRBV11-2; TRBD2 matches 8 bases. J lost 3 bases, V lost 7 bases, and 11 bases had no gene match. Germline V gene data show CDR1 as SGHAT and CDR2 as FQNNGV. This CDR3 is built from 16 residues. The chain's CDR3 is CASILGAGGIYNEQFF. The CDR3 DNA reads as TGTGCCAGCATCCTCGGGGCGGGAGGTATCTACAATGAGCAGTTCTTC.

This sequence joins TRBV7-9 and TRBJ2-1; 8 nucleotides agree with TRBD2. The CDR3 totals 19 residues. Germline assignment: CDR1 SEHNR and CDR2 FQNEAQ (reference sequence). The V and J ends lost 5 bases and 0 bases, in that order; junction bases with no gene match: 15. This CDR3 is CASSNPLGLASGSYNEQFF. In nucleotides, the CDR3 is TGTGCCAGCAGCAACCCGCTAGGACTAGCTAGCGGCTCCTACAATGAGCAGTTCTTC.

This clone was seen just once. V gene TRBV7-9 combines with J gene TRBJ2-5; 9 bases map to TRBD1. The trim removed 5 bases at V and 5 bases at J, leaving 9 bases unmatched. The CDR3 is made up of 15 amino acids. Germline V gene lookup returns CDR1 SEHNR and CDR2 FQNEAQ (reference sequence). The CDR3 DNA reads TGTGCCAGCAGCGCCTACAGGGGGCAGGGGGAGACCCAGTACTTC. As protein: CASSAYRGQGETQYF. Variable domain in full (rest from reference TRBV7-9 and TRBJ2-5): DTGVSQNPRHKITKRGQNVTFRCDPISEHNRLYWYRQTLGQGPEFLTYFQNEAQLEKSRLLSDRFSAERPKGSFSTLEIQRTEQGDSAMYLCASSAYRGQGETQYFGPGTRLLVL.

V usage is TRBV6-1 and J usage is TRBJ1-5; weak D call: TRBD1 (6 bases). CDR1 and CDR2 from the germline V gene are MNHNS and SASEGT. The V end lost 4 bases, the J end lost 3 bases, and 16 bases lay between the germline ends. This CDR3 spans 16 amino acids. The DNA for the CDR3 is TGTGCCAGCAGTGGGAAAACAGGGACAACCAATCAGCCCCAGCATTTT. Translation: CASSGKTGTTNQPQHF.

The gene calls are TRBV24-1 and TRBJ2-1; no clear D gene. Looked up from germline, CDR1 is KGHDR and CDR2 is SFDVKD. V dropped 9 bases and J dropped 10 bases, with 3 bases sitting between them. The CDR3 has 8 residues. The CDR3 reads CATVEQFF. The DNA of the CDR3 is TGTGCCACCGTAGAGCAGTTCTTC.

The CDR3 here is CASRPTSPGGYTF. As DNA, the CDR3 is TGTGCCAGCAGACCGACCTCCCCCGGGGGCTACACCTTC. The chain links TRBV27 to TRBJ1-2; D is uncertain. Germline-derived CDR1 and CDR2 are MNHEY and SMNVEV (reference sequence). This CDR3 has 13 amino acids. The V gene lost 6 bases and the J gene lost 8 bases, with 16 bases spanning the gap.